One sample yielded the 29 T cell receptor beta chains listed below, sequenced in a study of response to subunit inactivated influenza vaccine. TCRdb reprocessed the RT-PCR reads with MiXCR, giving one entry per CDR3 protein. This table has fewer than 750,000 distinct CDR3 sequences, about 15% appearing once. The sample here was PBMCs from blood, taken 11 to 12 days after vaccination. The receptors here all came from a man aged 45-65 years who received an inactivated influenza vaccine.

This rearrangement joins TRBV5-5 to TRBJ1-4; 8 nucleotides match TRBD1. The CDR3 is 14 residues long. The germline V gene encodes CDR1 SGHKS and CDR2 YYEKEE (reference sequence). V gave up 4 bases and J gave up 3 bases; unmatched junction bases: 2. CDR3: CASSQTGANEKLFF. The CDR3 DNA sequence: TGTGCCAGCAGCCAGACAGGGGCTAATGAAAAACTGTTTTTT.

This clonotype was seen a few times. This rearrangement joins TRBV12-3 or TRBV12-4 to TRBJ2-3; D gene uncertain. V was clipped by 6 bases and J by 2 bases, with 9 bases between them. This CDR3 comprises 13 residues. The chain's CDR3 is CASRQSVTDTQYF. The CDR3 nucleotides read TGTGCCAGCAGGCAATCTGTCACAGATACGCAGTATTTT.

The sample holds many counts of this clonotype. The V gene is TRBV15, the J gene TRBJ1-5, with D perhaps TRBD1 (6 bases). CDR1 is LNHNV, CDR2 YYDKDF, per germline (reference sequence). V lost 9 bases and J 5 bases, leaving 8 bases between the germline ends. The length of the CDR3 is 11 residues. The CDR3 DNA is TGTGCCACAGGGGGGGATCAGCCCCAGCATTTT. Translation gives CATGGDQPQHF.

The table lists this clonotype with a few counts. In DNA, the CDR3 is TGCAGTGCTAGAGATCATAACAGGGGGCAGACAAACATTCAGTACTTC. As protein: CSARDHNRGQTNIQYF. V and J are TRBV20-1 and TRBJ2-4; TRBD1 matches at 9 bases. CDR1 and CDR2 from the germline V gene are DFQATT and SNEGSKA (reference sequence). V lost 0 bases and J lost 6; bases outside the gene matches: 9. This CDR3 is 16 amino acids long.

The chain links TRBV5-6 to TRBJ2-5, with 9 bases fitting TRBD1. Per the germline V gene, CDR1 is SGHDT and CDR2 is YYEEEE. Losses at the gene ends were 3 bases for V and 5 bases for J; bases not matched to a gene: 5. The CDR3 is made up of 14 amino acids. The CDR3 here is CASSYRQGGETQYF. As DNA, the CDR3 is TGTGCCAGCAGCTACCGACAGGGGGGCGAGACCCAGTACTTC.

The gene calls are TRBV5-1 and TRBJ2-7, with 11 positions matching TRBD2. V gave up 0 bases and J gave up 4 bases; unmatched junction bases: 6. This CDR3 comprises 16 residues. The germline V gene has CDR1 SGHRS and CDR2 YFSETQ. The DNA for the CDR3 is TGCGCCAGCAGCTTGGCAACTAGCGGGGGAGTATACGAGCAGTACTTC. It specifies CASSLATSGGVYEQYF.

This clonotype appeared many times. J is TRBJ2-1 and V is TRBV29-1, with 9 nucleotides matching TRBD1. The J segment lost 4 bases and the V segment lost 4 bases, leaving 5 bases of the junction unmatched. Germline V gene data show CDR1 as SQVTM and CDR2 as ANQGSEA. The CDR3 has 14 residues. CDR3 DNA: TGCAGCGTTGGGATAGGACAGGGGTACAATGAGCAGTTCTTC. Translating it yields CSVGIGQGYNEQFF.

The V and J genes are TRBV7-2 and TRBJ1-1; D gene ambiguous. Germline lookup yields CDR1 SGHTA and CDR2 FQGNSA. CDR3 length equals 16 residues. V was trimmed by 5 bases and J by 0 bases, leaving 16 bases between them. The CDR3 loop reads CASSLRHPSLNTEAFF. CDR3 in DNA: TGTGCCAGCAGCCTTCGACACCCCTCCCTGAACACTGAAGCTTTCTTT.

The chain recombines TRBV7-3 with TRBJ2-3; 8 bases align to TRBD2. J gave up 0 bases and V 1 base, and 15 bases lay outside the gene matches. The CDR3 length is 20 residues. Germline V gene data show CDR1 as SGHTA and CDR2 as FQGTGA. The CDR3 region is CASSLKGPNPAGGSTDTQYF. CDR3 in DNA: TGTGCCAGCAGCTTAAAGGGTCCGAATCCGGCGGGAGGTAGCACAGATACGCAGTATTTT.

This clonotype was observed a handful of times. This chain links TRBV27 with TRBJ2-7, with 11 positions matching TRBD2. The CDR3 is made up of 15 amino acids. In germline, CDR1 is MNHEY, CDR2 SMNVEV (reference sequence). Trimming cost V 3 bases and J 1 base; bases outside gene matches: 2. The CDR3 protein is CASSLTSGASYEQYF. The CDR3 DNA reads TGTGCCAGCAGTTTGACTAGCGGGGCGTCCTACGAGCAGTACTTC.

The chain carries TRBV7-8 and TRBJ2-5; D may be TRBD1 (7 bases). The CDR3 contains 14 residues. The germline V gene encodes CDR1 SGHVS and CDR2 FQNEAQ. V lost 5 bases to trimming and J lost 5 bases, with 15 bases between them. This CDR3 is CASSPRGEWETQYF. The CDR3 region has the DNA TGTGCCAGCAGCCCCAGGGGGGAATGGGAGACCCAGTACTTC. The full variable domain, with the rest looked up from reference TRBV7-8 and TRBJ2-5, is GAGVSQSPRYKVAKRGQDVALRCDPISGHVSLFWYQQALGQGPEFLTYFQNEAQLDKSGLPSDRFFAERPEGSVSTLKIQRTQQEDSAVYLCASSPRGEWETQYFGPGTRLLVL.

The V call is TRBV5-1, the J call TRBJ2-3; D perhaps matches TRBD1 (6 bases). This CDR3 is built from 13 residues. V lost 7 bases and J lost 4, with 13 bases in between. Germline V gene sequence: CDR1 SGHRS, CDR2 YFSETQ. The CDR3 loop reads CASQQGWADTQYF. CDR3 nucleotide sequence: TGCGCCAGCCAGCAGGGGTGGGCAGATACGCAGTATTTT.

This chain uses TRBV15 with TRBJ1-1; D uncertain. This CDR3 spans 16 amino acids. Trimming left V 0 bases short and J 5 bases short, with 16 bases between. From germline, CDR1 is LNHNV and CDR2 YYDKDF (reference sequence). Written as DNA, the CDR3 is TGTGCCACCAGCAGAGATCCACGGTCTGGAGGTACTGAAGCTTTCTTT. Residues: CATSRDPRSGGTEAFF.

This clonotype was counted a few times. J is TRBJ2-7 and V is TRBV29-1; 10 bases agree with TRBD1. J gave up 4 bases and V 3 bases, and 3 bases lay outside the gene matches. The CDR3 runs to 13 residues. CDR1 and CDR2 (germline): SQVTM, ANQGSEA. The CDR3 protein is CSVETGGRYEQYF. The CDR3 DNA reads TGCAGCGTTGAGACAGGGGGCAGATACGAGCAGTACTTC.

The chain carries TRBV3-1 and TRBJ1-1, with a possible D match to TRBD1 (5 bases). Germline CDR1 reads LGHDT; CDR2 reads YNNKEL (reference sequence). The V end lost 4 bases, the J end lost 1 base, and 10 bases lay between the germline ends. This CDR3 spans 14 amino acids. CDR3 sequence (DNA): TGTGCCAGCAGCCGAGTCACAGGGAACACTGAAGCTTTCTTT. It encodes CASSRVTGNTEAFF.

This clonotype appeared a few times. V usage is TRBV5-5 and J usage is TRBJ2-1; 7 bases match TRBD1. The CDR3 totals 15 residues. The trim removed 3 bases at V and 5 bases at J, leaving 8 bases unmatched. Germline V gene data show CDR1 as SGHKS and CDR2 as YYEKEE (reference sequence). In DNA form, the CDR3 reads TGTGCCAGCAGCTCCCGGGACAGCCGTAACAATGAGCAGTTCTTC. This sequence encodes CASSSRDSRNNEQFF.

The sample holds many counts of this clonotype. This rearrangement joins TRBV18 to TRBJ2-1, with 11 bases lining up with TRBD2. The CDR3 runs to 16 residues. Trimming removed 6 bases from V and 7 bases from J; junction bases left unmatched: 11. CDR1 is KGHSH, CDR2 LQKENI, per germline. The CDR3 loop is CASSLGTSGVGNEQFF. DNA for the CDR3: TGTGCCAGCTCCCTTGGGACTAGCGGAGTCGGGAATGAGCAGTTCTTC.

This clonotype occurred many times. The rearrangement links TRBV7-6 to TRBJ2-7; the D is unclear. The CDR3 spans 15 residues. The V and J ends lost 0 bases and 5 bases respectively, with 14 bases between them. Germline V gene lookup returns CDR1 SGHVS and CDR2 FNYEAQ. The CDR3 spells CASSLAPYLANEQYF. Here the CDR3 DNA reads TGTGCCAGCAGCTTAGCTCCCTACCTTGCCAACGAGCAGTACTTC.

There are many counts of this clonotype. DNA of the CDR3: TGTGCCAGCAGTTATGTTTCTCTCGATAGGGGGGGCAAGTACAATGAGCAGTTCTTC. Its protein is CASSYVSLDRGGKYNEQFF. The chain employs TRBV28 and TRBJ2-1, with D maybe TRBD2 (7 bases). V lost 4 bases, J lost 4 bases, and 26 bases lay in between. The CDR3 is 19 amino acids. Germline CDR1 is MDHEN and CDR2 is SYDVKM.

The table lists this clonotype with a few counts. The chain joins TRBV10-3 to TRBJ1-1; D is unresolved. There are 13 residues in the CDR3. Germline V gene data show CDR1 as ENHRY and CDR2 as SYGVKD. The V gene lost 8 bases and the J gene lost 4 bases, with 14 bases spanning the gap. The CDR3 spells CAISIVGGTEAFF. The DNA of the CDR3 is TGTGCCATCTCAATTGTCGGTGGCACTGAAGCTTTCTTT.

This rearrangement joins TRBV12-3 or TRBV12-4 to TRBJ1-2; the D is unclear. The CDR3 length is 15 residues. Deletions cut 0 bases from V and 7 bases from J, with 15 bases between. The CDR3: CASSLAWASQSGYTF. The CDR3, as DNA: TGTGCCAGCAGTTTAGCGTGGGCAAGTCAGTCTGGCTACACCTTC.

This sequence joins TRBV11-2 and TRBJ2-1, with 7 bases matching TRBD1. CDR1 is SGHAT, CDR2 FQNNGV, per germline. The CDR3 runs 17 residues. Trimming took 0 bases from V and 4 from J; bases not matched to a gene: 9. The CDR3 here is CASSLELATGEYNEQFF. CDR3 sequence (DNA): TGTGCCAGCAGCTTAGAACTTGCCACAGGGGAATACAATGAGCAGTTCTTC.

The chain carries TRBV15 and TRBJ2-2, with 12 bases aligning to TRBD2. Germline-derived CDR1 and CDR2 are LNHNV and YYDKDF (reference sequence). V gave up 0 bases and J gave up 4 bases; unmatched junction bases: 18. This CDR3 spans 22 amino acids. This CDR3 reads CATSRDRLILALAGGATGELFF. For the CDR3, the DNA is TGTGCCACCAGCAGAGATCGGTTGATTCTGGCACTAGCGGGAGGCGCCACCGGGGAGCTGTTTTTT.

This clonotype was seen a few times. This chain connects TRBV24-1 to TRBJ2-3; TRBD1 matches 9 bases. Germline V gives CDR1 KGHDR, CDR2 SFDVKD. V lost 5 bases, J lost 3 bases, and 11 bases stayed unmatched. The CDR3 length is 17 residues. The DNA for the CDR3 is TGTGCCACCAGTGCCATCACAGGGGGCCGGAGGACAGATACGCAGTATTTT. This gives the protein CATSAITGGRRTDTQYF.

The table lists this clonotype with many counts. The chain is built from TRBV29-1 and TRBJ2-5, with D possibly TRBD2 on 6 matching bases. Trimming shortened V by 3 bases and J by 2 bases, and 13 bases separated the two germline ends. This CDR3 region has 14 residues. Germline V gives CDR1 SQVTM, CDR2 ANQGSEA. DNA for the CDR3: TGCAGCGTTGATAAGGCTCGGGGGCAAGAGACCCAGTACTTC. Its translation: CSVDKARGQETQYF.

This rearrangement joins TRBV29-1 to TRBJ2-2, with 8 nucleotides matching TRBD2. The CDR3 totals 16 residues. CDR1 and CDR2 (germline): SQVTM, ANQGSEA. Trimming removed 4 bases from V and 2 bases from J; junction bases left unmatched: 9. The CDR3 sequence: CSVVSSRGGNTGELFF. CDR3 bases: TGCAGCGTTGTTTCATCCCGGGGGGGCAACACCGGGGAGCTGTTTTTT.

The V and J genes are TRBV27 and TRBJ2-7, with 7 bases fitting TRBD1. Trimming took 5 bases from V and 6 from J; bases not matched to a gene: 13. Looked up from germline, CDR1 is MNHEY and CDR2 is SMNVEV (reference sequence). CDR3 length: 15 residues. CDR3 sequence: CASSRGTTGLGEQYF. The CDR3 nucleotides read TGTGCCAGCAGTAGGGGTACGACAGGGCTGGGCGAGCAGTACTTC.

This clonotype showed up just a few times. The CDR3 DNA sequence: TGTGCCAGCAGCTTAGGGGCGGGGATACCCCTCCACTTT. As protein: CASSLGAGIPLHF. The V and J genes are TRBV7-2 and TRBJ1-6, with D unresolved. The germline V gene has CDR1 SGHTA and CDR2 FQGNSA. The CDR3 covers 13 residues. Trimming stripped 1 base from V and 12 bases from J, with 10 bases between.

This clonotype was seen more than once but under ten times. This chain links TRBV9 with TRBJ1-1; no definite D call. Trimming took 7 bases from V and 7 from J, leaving 14 bases between them. CDR3 size: 12 residues. CDR1 is SGDLS, CDR2 YYNGEE, per germline. The CDR3 reads CASSSPLDEAFF. The CDR3 region has the DNA TGTGCCAGCTCATCCCCCCTTGATGAAGCTTTCTTT. Complete variable domain (other parts from reference TRBV9 and TRBJ1-1): DSGVTQTPKHLITATGQRVTLRCSPRSGDLSVYWYQQSLDQGLQFLIQYYNGEERAKGNILERFSAQQFPDLHSELNLSSLELGDSALYFCASSSPLDEAFFGQGTRLTVV.